What follows are 8 T cell receptor beta chains derived from one specimen sequenced in a study of blood T cell repertoires in COVID-19. Here immunoSEQ multiplex PCR was the method, and the copy in TCRdb shows in-frame clones only, minus some. The data contain roughly 140,000 clones, 75% to 85% of them singletons. The sequencing sample was made of peripheral blood. These receptor sequences come from a woman over 75 with acute or convalescent COVID-19.

The rearrangement links TRBV28 to TRBJ1-2; a weak D match, TRBD1 (6 bases). This CDR3 is built from 13 residues. V was cut by 4 bases and J by 7 bases, with 13 bases left in between. CDR1 MDHEN and CDR2 SYDVKM come from the germline V gene. As DNA, the CDR3 is TGTGCCAGCAGTTCCCAGGGGCGGAGTGGCTACACCTTC. Translated, it gives CASSSQGRSGYTF.

The V and J genes are TRBV3-1 (or the pseudogene TRBV3-2) and TRBJ1-2, with D possibly TRBD1 on 5 matching bases. V was clipped by 2 bases and J by 2 bases, with 9 bases between them. This CDR3 region has 14 residues. The germline gives CDR1 LGHDT, CDR2 YNNKEL (reference sequence). The CDR3 sequence: CASSQQGVNYGYTF. The CDR3 DNA reads TGTGCCAGCAGCCAACAAGGGGTGAACTATGGCTACACCTTC.

The rearrangement links TRBV28 to TRBJ1-1; D may be TRBD1 (6 bases). Germline V gives CDR1 MDHEN, CDR2 SYDVKM. CDR3 length: 14 amino acids. V was trimmed by 4 bases and J by 3 bases, leaving 12 bases between them. The CDR3 loop reads CASSWGSGDTEAFF. The CDR3 region has the DNA TGTGCCAGCAGTTGGGGGTCAGGGGACACTGAAGCTTTCTTT. The full variable domain, rest sourced from reference TRBV28 and TRBJ1-1, is DVKVTQSSRYLVKRTGEKVFLECVQDMDHENMFWYRQDPGLGLRLIYFSYDVKMKEKGDIPEGYSVSREKKERFSLILESASTNQTSMYLCASSWGSGDTEAFFGQGTRLTVV.

The genes are TRBV5-6 and TRBJ2-1, with D maybe TRBD2 (7 bases). From germline, CDR1 is SGHDT and CDR2 YYEEEE. Trimming removed 4 bases from V and 11 bases from J, with 19 bases in between. The CDR3 length is 14 residues. The DNA of the CDR3 is TGTGCCAGCAGCCCAGGACTAGGGGGTGGGCAGCAGTTCTTC. The encoded protein is CASSPGLGGGQQFF.

The J gene is TRBJ1-1, the V gene TRBV7-3, with D unclear. The V gene's germline CDR1 is SGHTA and CDR2 FQGTGA. This CDR3 comprises 15 residues. Trimming pared 5 bases from V and 0 bases from J, leaving 13 bases between. The CDR3 DNA sequence: TGTGCCAGCAGCCAAGCCCCACAGATGAACACTGAAGCTTTCTTT. It specifies CASSQAPQMNTEAFF.

This clone was recorded once. The V and J genes are TRBV5-6 and TRBJ1-1; D not certain. The V gene's germline CDR1 is SGHDT and CDR2 YYEEEE. The CDR3 is 16 amino acids. V lost 4 bases, J lost 6 bases, and 22 bases lay in between. In DNA form, the CDR3 reads TGTGCCAGCAGCCCCCTCGGTCGGGGTATAAGCCCTGAAGCTTTCTTT. It encodes CASSPLGRGISPEAFF.

This chain joins TRBV4-1 and TRBJ2-7, with TRBD1 identical over 8 bases. CDR3 size: 15 residues. V shed 1 base, J shed 4 bases, and the junction held 6 bases outside the gene matches. Germline loops: CDR1 MGHRA, CDR2 YSYEKL. The CDR3 DNA reads as TGCGCCAGCAGCCAAGGGACAGGGAATTCTTACGAGCAGTACTTC. Amino acids: CASSQGTGNSYEQYF.

This rearrangement joins TRBV7-2 to TRBJ2-5, with TRBD2 matching 8 bases. The germline V gene has CDR1 SGHTA and CDR2 FQGNSA. This CDR3 spans 13 amino acids. V dropped 6 bases and J dropped 3; count of bases not matched to a gene: 3. DNA for the CDR3: TGTGCCAGCAGGTACGGGGGGGAAGAGACCCAGTACTTC. Its protein product is CASRYGGEETQYF.